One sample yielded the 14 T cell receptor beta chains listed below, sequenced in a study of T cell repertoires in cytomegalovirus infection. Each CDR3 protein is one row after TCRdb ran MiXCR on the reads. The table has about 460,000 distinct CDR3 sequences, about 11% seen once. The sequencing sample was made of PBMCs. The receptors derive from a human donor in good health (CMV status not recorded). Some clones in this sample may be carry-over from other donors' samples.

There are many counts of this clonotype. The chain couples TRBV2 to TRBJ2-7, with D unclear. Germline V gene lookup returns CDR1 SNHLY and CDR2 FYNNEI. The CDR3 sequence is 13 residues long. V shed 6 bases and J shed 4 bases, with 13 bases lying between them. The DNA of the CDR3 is TGTGCCAGCAGCCTCCGGTTTAAGTACGAGCAGTACTTC. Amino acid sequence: CASSLRFKYEQYF.

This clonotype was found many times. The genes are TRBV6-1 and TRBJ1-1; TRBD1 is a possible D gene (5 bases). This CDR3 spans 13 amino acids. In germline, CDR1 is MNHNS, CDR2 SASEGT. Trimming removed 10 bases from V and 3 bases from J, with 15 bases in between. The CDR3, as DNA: TGTGCCACCAAAGAAGGGGTGGACACTGAAGCTTTCTTT. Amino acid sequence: CATKEGVDTEAFF.

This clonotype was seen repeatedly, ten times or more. This CDR3 reads CSASPGQETQYF. The CDR3, as DNA: TGCAGTGCTAGTCCCGGACAAGAGACCCAGTACTTC. The V gene is TRBV20-1, the J gene TRBJ2-5; D unresolved. CDR3 length: 12 amino acids. Per germline, CDR1 DFQATT and CDR2 SNEGSKA (reference sequence). V was clipped by 3 bases and J by 2 bases, with 7 bases between them.

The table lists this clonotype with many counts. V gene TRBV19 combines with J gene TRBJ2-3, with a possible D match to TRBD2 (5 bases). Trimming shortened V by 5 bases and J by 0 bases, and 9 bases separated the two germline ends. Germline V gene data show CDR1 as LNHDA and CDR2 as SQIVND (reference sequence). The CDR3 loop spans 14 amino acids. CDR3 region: CASSLQRSTDTQYF. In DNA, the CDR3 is TGTGCCAGTAGTCTTCAGCGGAGCACAGATACGCAGTATTTT.

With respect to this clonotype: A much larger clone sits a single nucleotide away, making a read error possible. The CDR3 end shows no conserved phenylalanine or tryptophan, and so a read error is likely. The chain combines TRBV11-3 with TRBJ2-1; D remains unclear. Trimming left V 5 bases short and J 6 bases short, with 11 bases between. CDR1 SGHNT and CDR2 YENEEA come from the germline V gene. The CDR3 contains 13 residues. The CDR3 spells CASSPGWANEQFL. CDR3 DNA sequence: TGTGCCAGCAGCCCCGGGTGGGCCAATGAGCAGTTCTTA.

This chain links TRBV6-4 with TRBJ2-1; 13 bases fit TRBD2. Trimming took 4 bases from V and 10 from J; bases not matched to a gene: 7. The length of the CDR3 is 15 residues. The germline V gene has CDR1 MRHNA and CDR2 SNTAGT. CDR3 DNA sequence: TGTGCCAGCAGTGCACTAGCGGGAGGGCCATGGGAGCAGTTCTTC. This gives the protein CASSALAGGPWEQFF.

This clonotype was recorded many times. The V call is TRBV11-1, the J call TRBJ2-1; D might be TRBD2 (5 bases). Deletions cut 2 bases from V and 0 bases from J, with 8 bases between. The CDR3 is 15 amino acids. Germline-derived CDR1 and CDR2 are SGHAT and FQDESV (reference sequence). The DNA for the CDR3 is TGTGCCAGCAGCTTATGGGAGAGCTCCTACAATGAGCAGTTCTTC. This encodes CASSLWESSYNEQFF.

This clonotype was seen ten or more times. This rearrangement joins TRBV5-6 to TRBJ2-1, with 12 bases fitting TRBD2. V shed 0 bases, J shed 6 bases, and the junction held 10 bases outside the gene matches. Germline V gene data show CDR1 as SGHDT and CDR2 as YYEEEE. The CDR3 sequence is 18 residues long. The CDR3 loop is CASSLAPRTSGARNEQFF. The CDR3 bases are TGTGCCAGCAGCTTGGCGCCTAGGACTAGCGGGGCGCGCAATGAGCAGTTCTTC.

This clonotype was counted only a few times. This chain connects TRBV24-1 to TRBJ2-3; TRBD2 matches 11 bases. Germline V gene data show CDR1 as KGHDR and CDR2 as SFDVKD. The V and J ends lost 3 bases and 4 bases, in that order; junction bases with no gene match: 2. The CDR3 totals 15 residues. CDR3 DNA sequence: TGTGCCACCAGTGATGGGACTAGCGGCCCAGATACGCAGTATTTT. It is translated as CATSDGTSGPDTQYF.

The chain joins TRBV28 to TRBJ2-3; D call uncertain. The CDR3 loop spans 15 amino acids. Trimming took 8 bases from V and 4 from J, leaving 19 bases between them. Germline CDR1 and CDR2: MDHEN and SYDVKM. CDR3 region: CASSKLTISADTQYF. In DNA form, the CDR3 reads TGTGCCAGCTCCAAGCTTACAATTTCCGCAGATACGCAGTATTTT.

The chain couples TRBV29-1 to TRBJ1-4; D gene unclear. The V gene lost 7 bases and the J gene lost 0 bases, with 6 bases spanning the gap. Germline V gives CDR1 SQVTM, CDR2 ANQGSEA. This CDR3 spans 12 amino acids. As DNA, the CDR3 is TGCAGCGGTCGATCAACTAATGAAAAACTGTTTTTT. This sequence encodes CSGRSTNEKLFF.

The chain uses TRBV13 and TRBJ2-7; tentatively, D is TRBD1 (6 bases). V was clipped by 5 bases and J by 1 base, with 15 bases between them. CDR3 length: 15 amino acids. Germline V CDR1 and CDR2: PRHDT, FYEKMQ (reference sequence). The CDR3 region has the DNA TGTGCCAGCAGCCTTGGGACGGGACATTCCTACGAGCAGTACTTC. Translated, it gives CASSLGTGHSYEQYF.

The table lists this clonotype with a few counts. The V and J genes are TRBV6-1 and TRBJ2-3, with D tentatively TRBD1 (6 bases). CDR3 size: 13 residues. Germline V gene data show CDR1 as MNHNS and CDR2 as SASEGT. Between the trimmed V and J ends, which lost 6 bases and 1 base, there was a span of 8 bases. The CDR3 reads CASRNRGTDTQYF. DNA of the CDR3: TGTGCCAGCAGAAACAGGGGCACAGATACGCAGTATTTT.

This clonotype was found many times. CDR3 sequence: CSVDDRAYGYTF. In DNA, the CDR3 is TGCAGCGTAGATGACAGGGCCTATGGCTACACCTTC. The chain couples TRBV29-1 to TRBJ1-2, with 7 bases lining up with TRBD1. Germline V lookup: CDR1 SQVTM, CDR2 ANQGSEA. Trimming removed 6 bases from V and 4 bases from J; junction bases left unmatched: 5. The CDR3 totals 12 residues.